Listed below are T cell receptor beta chains from one sample, sequenced in a study of blood T cell repertoires in COVID-19. Sequencing used immunoSEQ multiplex PCR; TCRdb keeps in-frame clones, though not all of them. The sample records more than 9,500 clones, roughly 89% being singletons. Sequencing used peripheral blood. The origin of the receptors is a woman aged 55-70 years with active COVID-19. CDR3s include the opening cysteine and the closing phenylalanine or tryptophan. Fields, in order: D gene, clone size, V gene, J gene, CDR3 protein, CDR3 DNA. A D gene is named only where the DNA matches it firmly. Rows may omit the clone size; those that give it use once, few, many or a size class.

.,.,TRBV9,TRBJ1-2,CASSVGGMGYGYTF,TGTGCCAGCAGCGTGGGGGGAATGGGCTATGGCTACACCTTC
.,.,TRBV5-6,TRBJ2-6,CASQQVSSGANVLTF,TGTGCCAGCCAACAGGTTAGCTCTGGGGCCAACGTCCTGACTTTC
.,.,TRBV20-1,TRBJ2-5,CSASQEATGETQYF,TGCAGTGCTAGTCAGGAGGCCACGGGTGAGACCCAGTACTTC
.,.,TRBV7-2,TRBJ2-3,CASSLGLGTDTQYF,TGTGCCAGCAGCTTAGGCCTAGGCACAGATACGCAGTATTTT
.,.,TRBV19,TRBJ2-2,CASGSGTYTGELFF,TGTGCCAGTGGATCCGGGACTTACACCGGGGAGCTGTTTTTT
TRBD1,.,TRBV4-1,TRBJ1-1,CASSQVRTGSAEAFF,TGCGCCAGCAGCCAAGTACGGACAGGGTCTGCTGAAGCTTTCTTT
TRBD2,.,TRBV14,TRBJ2-1,CASSPLAGSYNEQFF,TGTGCCAGCAGCCCACTAGCGGGAAGCTATAATGAGCAGTTCTTC
.,.,TRBV28,TRBJ1-3,CASSPGGDAGNTIYF,TGTGCCAGCAGTCCCGGGGGGGATGCTGGAAACACCATATATTTT
TRBD1,.,TRBV20-1,TRBJ1-3,CSASPGQGTNTIYF,TGCAGTGCCAGTCCGGGACAGGGTACCAACACCATATATTTT
.,.,TRBV11-2,TRBJ2-7,CASRLTGGVPSYEQYF,TGTGCCAGCAGGCTTACTGGTGGTGTTCCCTCCTACGAGCAGTACTTC
TRBD1,.,TRBV9,TRBJ1-1,CASSPRLDRVNTEAFF,TGTGCCAGCAGCCCCCGGTTGGACAGGGTGAACACTGAAGCTTTCTTT
.,.,TRBV5-1,TRBJ2-7,CASSFQGDEQYF,TGCGCCAGCAGCTTCCAGGGCGACGAGCAGTACTTC
.,.,TRBV11-2,TRBJ2-1,CASSMLQGSANEQFF,TGTGCCAGCAGCATGCTACAGGGTAGCGCGAATGAGCAGTTCTTC
.,.,TRBV19,TRBJ2-3,CASSIDRGTQYF,TGTGCCAGTAGTATCGACCGGGGTACGCAGTATTTT
TRBD1,.,TRBV6-1,TRBJ1-6,CASSEFRTGDNSPLHF,TGTGCCAGCAGTGAGTTCCGGACAGGTGATAATTCACCCCTCCACTTT
.,few,TRBV7-2,TRBJ1-1,CASSQLRVEAFF,TGTGCCAGCAGCCAGTTGCGGGTTGAAGCTTTCTTT
TRBD1,.,TRBV28,TRBJ1-1,CASSLFGQGGSTEAFF,TGTGCCAGCAGTTTATTCGGACAGGGGGGGAGTACTGAAGCTTTCTTT
.,.,TRBV12-3/TRBV12-4,TRBJ2-5,CASSLGGVVTQYF,TGTGCCAGCAGTTTAGGGGGGGTAGTGACCCAGTACTTC
TRBD2,.,TRBV5-1,TRBJ2-2,CASGPLATSGPAGELFF,TGCGCCAGCGGACCTCTAGCTACTAGCGGGCCGGCCGGGGAGCTGTTTTTT
TRBD2,.,TRBV2,TRBJ2-3,CASSERGGGESTDTQYF,TGTGCCAGCAGTGAACGTGGCGGGGGGGAGAGCACAGATACGCAGTATTTT
.,.,TRBV5-4,TRBJ1-2,CASSLGGGNGYTF,TGTGCCAGCAGCCTGGGAGGGGGAAACGGCTACACCTTC
TRBD1,.,TRBV13,TRBJ1-5,CASSSRTGGNQPQHF,TGTGCCAGCAGCTCGAGGACAGGGGGCAATCAGCCCCAGCATTTT
TRBD2,.,TRBV2,TRBJ2-1,CASSEHFGTSGRARAYNEQFF,TGTGCCAGCAGTGAGCATTTCGGGACTAGCGGGAGGGCCCGGGCTTACAATGAGCAGTTCTTC
TRBD1,.,TRBV7-9,TRBJ1-4,CASSLVRDSYEKLFF,TGTGCCAGCAGCTTAGTTCGGGACAGCTATGAAAAACTGTTTTTT
.,.,TRBV3-1/TRBV3-2,TRBJ1-2,CASSQDGRPGYGYTF,TGTGCCAGCAGCCAAGATGGCAGGCCAGGATATGGCTACACCTTC
.,.,TRBV4-1,TRBJ2-7,CASSPTHRLLGEQYF,TGCGCCAGCAGCCCAACACACAGGCTCTTGGGGGAGCAGTACTTC
TRBD2,.,TRBV6-2/TRBV6-3,TRBJ2-2,CASSYGTSATQGGELFF,TGTGCCAGCAGTTACGGGACTAGCGCGACCCAAGGCGGGGAGCTGTTTTTT
.,.,TRBV20-1,TRBJ1-2,CSALLGDGYTF,TGCAGTGCCCTTCTCGGGGATGGCTACACCTTC
TRBD1,.,TRBV29-1,TRBJ2-3,CSVARDRRTSTDTQYF,TGCAGCGTTGCTCGGGACAGGAGAACTAGCACAGATACGCAGTATTTT
.,.,TRBV7-9,TRBJ2-1,CASSSLGTFHYNEQFF,TGTGCCAGCAGCTCGCTCGGGACATTTCACTACAATGAGCAGTTCTTC
.,.,TRBV5-6,TRBJ1-1,CASSYTGTNTEAFF,TGTGCCAGCAGCTATACAGGGACCAACACTGAAGCTTTCTTT